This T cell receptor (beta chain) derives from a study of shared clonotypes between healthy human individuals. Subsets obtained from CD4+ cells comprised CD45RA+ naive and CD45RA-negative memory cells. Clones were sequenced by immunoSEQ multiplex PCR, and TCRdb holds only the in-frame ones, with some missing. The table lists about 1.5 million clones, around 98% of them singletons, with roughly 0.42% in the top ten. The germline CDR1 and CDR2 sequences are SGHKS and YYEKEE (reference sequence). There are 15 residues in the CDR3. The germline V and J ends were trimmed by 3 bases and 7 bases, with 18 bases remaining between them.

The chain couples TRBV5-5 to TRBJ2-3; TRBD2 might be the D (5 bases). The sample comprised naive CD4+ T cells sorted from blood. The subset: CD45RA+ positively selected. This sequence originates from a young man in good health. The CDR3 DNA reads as TGTGCCAGCAGCTCCGAGCTTAATCGGAGGTATACGCAGTATTTT. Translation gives CASSSELNRRYTQYF.